A single count supports the clone carrying this T cell receptor (beta chain). This entry comes from a study of blood T cell repertoires in COVID-19. Across the whole study: The study drew acute and convalescent COVID-19 samples from the United States, Italy and Spain. Sources were T cells, B-cell-depleted T cells, or PBMCs; the material itself was cDNA or gDNA.

Trimming removed 3 bases at V and 3 bases at J, with 8 bases between. Germline CDR1 reads SGHAT; CDR2 reads FQNNGV. This CDR3 has 13 residues. Original processing methods: The assay estimated nucleated cells by amplifying reference gene primers. Assay used: immunoSEQ multiplex PCR; TCRdb lists only in-frame clones, some missing. V, J and clone size are taken as reported in that table, and D and trimming were inferred from the DNA itself. The top ten hold about 7.3% of the sample, which has about 160,000 clones, around 84% seen once. The chain combines TRBV11-2 with TRBJ2-5; D perhaps matches TRBD1 (5 bases). Material: peripheral blood. The sequence was collected from a man aged 50 or older with active or convalescent COVID-19. The CDR3 protein is CASSFAREETQYF. For the CDR3, the DNA is TGTGCCAGCAGCTTTGCCAGGGAAGAGACCCAGTACTTC.